This T cell receptor beta chain derives from a study of beta chain features in type 1 diabetes. Sorting of CD4+ naive, central memory, regulatory and stem cell-like memory cells was performed via CD45RO/CCR7/CD25/CD127/CD95/CD27. Sorting produced populations that all topped 98% purity. cDNA synthesis used the whole RNA isolate, giving expressed TCRB sequences. TCRdb's copy holds only in-frame clones and misses some; the assay was immunoSEQ multiplex PCR. The sample holds approximately 380,000 clones, more than 12% seen once. The V gene's germline CDR1 is SEHNR and CDR2 FQNEAQ (reference sequence). The V gene lost 4 bases and the J gene lost 4 bases, with 11 bases spanning the gap. The CDR3 length is 15 residues.

This receptor was obtained from a woman under 30 in good health. The chain recombines TRBV7-9 with TRBJ2-6; a possible D gene is TRBD1 (6 bases). The sequenced sample consisted of naive CD4+ T cells from blood. The CDR3 spells CASSSRGTGANVLTF. As DNA, the CDR3 is TGTGCCAGCAGCTCCAGGGGAACCGGGGCCAACGTCCTGACTTTC.